The 15 T cell receptor beta chains below all came from one sample that was sequenced in a study of OX40 agonist ivuxolimab in advanced cancers. The data were produced by immunoSEQ multiplex PCR, yet TCRdb's version contains in-frame clones alone and is incomplete. The sample records roughly 20,000 clones, 74% being singletons. The specimen was CD4+ or CD8+ T cells sorted from blood, collected in a trial of the OX40 agonist ivuxolimab. The receptors were sampled from an adult with an advanced solid tumor such as melanoma, head and neck, liver or kidney cancer.

The J gene is TRBJ2-7, the V gene TRBV7-8; possibly TRBD1 for D (5 bases). CDR3 size: 15 residues. Germline CDR1 and CDR2: SGHVS and FQNEAQ. V was cut by 2 bases and J by 4 bases, with 15 bases left in between. The CDR3 sequence: CASSLLGVSAYEQYF. The CDR3, as DNA: TGTGCCAGCAGCTTATTAGGGGTTTCAGCGTACGAGCAGTACTTC. Full variable domain (outside the CDR3, taken from reference TRBV7-8 and TRBJ2-7): GAGVSQSPRYKVAKRGQDVALRCDPISGHVSLFWYQQALGQGPEFLTYFQNEAQLDKSGLPSDRFFAERPEGSVSTLKIQRTQQEDSAVYLCASSLLGVSAYEQYFGPGTRLTVT.

This clone was seen more than once but under ten times. The chain joins TRBV29-1 to TRBJ1-1; D possibly corresponds to TRBD1 (6 bases). CDR3 length: 14 amino acids. The germline V gene encodes CDR1 SQVTM and CDR2 ANQGSEA. V dropped 4 bases and J dropped 1 base, with 13 bases sitting between them. The CDR3 sequence is CSVVGGMGNTEAFF. The CDR3 bases are TGCAGCGTTGTAGGGGGAATGGGGAACACTGAAGCTTTCTTT.

A remark on this clone: At one end, the junction sequence differs from germline, possibly due to a read error. The chain uses TRBV30 and TRBJ1-2; D is undetermined. CDR1 is GTSNPN and CDR2 is SVGIG in the germline V gene (reference sequence). The length of the CDR3 is 12 residues. This CDR3 reads CAWSPRGSTLLF. The CDR3 DNA is TGTGCCTGGAGTCCGCGGGGTTCGACCCTCCTCTTC.

Comment on this clone: The sample holds other DNA sequences that translate to the same CDR3. This chain links TRBV2 with TRBJ2-2, with 7 nucleotides matching TRBD2. After removal of 11 bases from V and 1 base from J, the junction contained 7 bases not matched to a gene. This CDR3 region has 14 residues. CDR1 and CDR2 (germline): SNHLY, FYNNEI. This chain's CDR3 is CAGGGRQNTGELFF. CDR3 bases: TGTGCCGGGGGAGGGAGGCAGAACACCGGGGAGCTGTTTTTT.

The chain recombines TRBV7-9 with TRBJ2-3; D perhaps matches TRBD1 (5 bases). V was shortened by 3 bases and J by 8 bases, with 21 bases between the two germline ends. From germline, CDR1 is SEHNR and CDR2 FQNEAQ (reference sequence). The CDR3 sequence is 16 residues long. The CDR3: CASSFIGWGAQGTQYF. Here the CDR3 DNA reads TGTGCCAGCAGCTTCATAGGCTGGGGCGCACAAGGTACGCAGTATTTT. The full variable domain, rest sourced from reference TRBV7-9 and TRBJ2-3, is DTGVSQNPRHKITKRGQNVTFRCDPISEHNRLYWYRQTLGQGPEFLTYFQNEAQLEKSRLLSDRFSAERPKGSFSTLEIQRTEQGDSAMYLCASSFIGWGAQGTQYFGPGTRLTVL.

In its sample, this clone was seen a few times. The V gene is TRBV9, the J gene TRBJ1-2, with 8 bases that match TRBD1. Germline loops: CDR1 SGDLS, CDR2 YYNGEE. Trimming cost V 4 bases and J 4 bases; bases outside gene matches: 6. There are 14 residues in the CDR3. Written as DNA, the CDR3 is TGTGCCAGCAGCCCGGGGACAGGAGGCTATGGCTACACCTTC. This gives the protein CASSPGTGGYGYTF.

This clone was recorded a few times. V is TRBV11-2 and J is TRBJ2-1; D not resolved. This CDR3 is built from 11 residues. V lost 1 base to trimming and J lost 12 bases, with 7 bases between them. In germline, CDR1 is SGHAT, CDR2 FQNNGV. The DNA of the CDR3 is TGTGCCAGCAGCTTAGGTACTGGGCAGTTCTTC. It yields the protein CASSLGTGQFF.

In its sample, this clone is large. This chain links TRBV6-5 with TRBJ1-2, with 7 positions matching TRBD1. V was clipped by 0 bases and J by 4 bases; unmatched bases: 5. CDR1 and CDR2 from the germline V gene are MNHEY and SVGAGI. This CDR3 is built from 15 residues. In nucleotides, the CDR3 is TGTGCCAGCAGTTACTCGACAGGGATCCCCTATGGCTACACCTTC. Encoded protein: CASSYSTGIPYGYTF.

The gene calls are TRBV27 and TRBJ2-7; tentatively, D is TRBD2 (6 bases). The V end lost 6 bases, the J end lost 3 bases, and 15 bases lay between the germline ends. CDR1 is MNHEY, CDR2 SMNVEV, per germline (reference sequence). This CDR3 region has 14 residues. CDR3 protein: CASRASAYNYEQYF. The CDR3 DNA sequence: TGTGCCAGCAGGGCTAGCGCTTACAACTACGAGCAGTACTTC.

This clone was seen a few times. V is TRBV9 and J is TRBJ1-2; 10 nucleotides match TRBD1. J gave up 4 bases and V 0 bases, and 9 bases lay outside the gene matches. Germline values: CDR1 SGDLS, CDR2 YYNGEE. The CDR3 runs 17 residues. In DNA form, the CDR3 reads TGTGCCAGCAGCGTAGGCCCTGGACAGGGGGATACCTATGGCTACACCTTC. This translates into CASSVGPGQGDTYGYTF.

This chain uses TRBV6-1 with TRBJ2-1; no clear D. V shed 3 bases and J shed 4 bases, with 7 bases lying between them. The CDR3 covers 13 residues. Germline CDR1 MNHNS, CDR2 SASEGT. The CDR3 region is CASSEELYNEQFF. The CDR3 DNA follows: TGTGCCAGCAGTGAGGAACTTTACAATGAGCAGTTCTTC.

The V call is TRBV6-1, the J call TRBJ1-1; TRBD1 agrees at 7 bases. Trimming at V came to 3 bases and at J to 1 base, leaving 5 bases not matched to a gene. CDR1 is MNHNS and CDR2 is SASEGT in the germline V gene. CDR3 length: 15 amino acids. The CDR3 loop reads CASSDMTGWNTEAFF. The CDR3 bases are TGTGCCAGCAGTGACATGACAGGGTGGAACACTGAAGCTTTCTTT.

The chain links TRBV12-5 to TRBJ2-1; maybe TRBD2 (5 bases). CDR1 LGHNT and CDR2 FRNRAP come from the germline V gene. The CDR3 has 12 amino acids. Trimming pared 1 base from V and 7 bases from J, leaving 5 bases between. The CDR3 is CASGLGENEQFF. The CDR3 DNA reads as TGTGCTAGTGGTTTGGGGGAGAATGAGCAGTTCTTC.

J is TRBJ1-1 and V is TRBV28; D may be TRBD1 (6 bases). The CDR3 extends over 16 amino acids. The V end was cut by 6 bases, the J end by 4 bases, with 21 bases between. Looked up from germline, CDR1 is MDHEN and CDR2 is SYDVKM. This CDR3 reads CASSLVWARGGTEAFF. CDR3 nucleotide sequence: TGTGCCAGCAGCCTCGTATGGGCCAGGGGTGGCACTGAAGCTTTCTTT.

The J gene is TRBJ1-2, the V gene TRBV5-1, with D unclear. The CDR3 has 16 residues. V shed 0 bases and J shed 1 base, with 13 bases lying between them. From germline, CDR1 is SGHRS and CDR2 YFSETQ. CDR3 loop: CASSLDRAEINYGYTF. The DNA for the CDR3 is TGCGCCAGCAGCTTGGATCGGGCAGAAATTAACTATGGCTACACCTTC. The whole variable domain, filled in from reference TRBV5-1 and TRBJ1-2, reads KAGVTQTPRYLIKTRGQQVTLSCSPISGHRSVSWYQQTPGQGLQFLFEYFSETQRNKGNFPGRFSGRQFSNSRSEMNVSTLELGDSALYLCASSLDRAEINYGYTFGSGTRLTVV.